The 12 T cell receptor beta chains in this list originate from one sample, sequenced in a study of T cell changes during pregnancy in multiple sclerosis. The table came from immunoSEQ multiplex PCR; TCRdb's copy has only in-frame clones and leaves some out. The sample lists fewer than 80,000 clones; 85% to 95% were seen once. The material was peripheral blood, obtained in the third trimester of pregnancy. The source of these receptors is a female donor in good health, enrolled as a control in a pregnancy study.

This chain uses TRBV6-1 with TRBJ2-3, with 9 bases fitting TRBD1. The germline V gene encodes CDR1 MNHNS and CDR2 SASEGT. CDR3 length equals 13 residues. Trimming removed 10 bases from V and 1 base from J; junction bases left unmatched: 3. CDR3 nucleotide sequence: TGTGCCAATGGGGACAGGGGCACAGATACGCAGTATTTT. It specifies CANGDRGTDTQYF.

This clone was seen more than once but under ten times. This specimen includes other DNA sequences encoding the same CDR3. DNA for the CDR3: TGTGCCACCAGCAGAGATCGACGGGTTCAGCCCCAGCATTTT. This sequence encodes CATSRDRRVQPQHF. The chain links TRBV15 to TRBJ1-5; D not resolved. The ends were cut back, 0 bases at V and 6 bases at J, with 9 bases in the middle. Germline values: CDR1 LNHNV, CDR2 YYDKDF (reference sequence). This CDR3 contains 14 residues.

The chain employs TRBV9 and TRBJ2-2; D gene unclear. CDR1 SGDLS and CDR2 YYNGEE come from the germline V gene. This CDR3 spans 18 amino acids. V was clipped by 3 bases and J by 3 bases, with 21 bases between them. CDR3 nucleotide sequence: TGTGCCAGCAGCGCCGTATTTACTGTCCCGATAGACACCGGGGAGCTGTTTTTT. This codes for CASSAVFTVPIDTGELFF.

The rearrangement joins TRBV5-1 to TRBJ2-7; 8 bases are a match to TRBD1. CDR3 length: 14 residues. Germline values: CDR1 SGHRS, CDR2 YFSETQ. The junction had 6 bases not matched to a gene; V was cut back by 5 bases and J by 2 bases. CDR3 loop: CASRGGTGTYEQYF. As DNA, the CDR3 is TGCGCCAGCAGAGGCGGGACAGGAACCTACGAGCAGTACTTC.

The rearrangement links TRBV15 to TRBJ2-1, with 7 positions matching TRBD2. The CDR3 is made up of 14 amino acids. Trimming cost V 7 bases and J 2 bases; bases outside gene matches: 5. CDR1 is LNHNV and CDR2 is YYDKDF in the germline V gene (reference sequence). DNA of the CDR3: TGTGCCACCAAAGGCGGGAGACCCTACAATGAGCAGTTCTTC. Amino acids: CATKGGRPYNEQFF.

This chain links TRBV18 with TRBJ2-7, with D unclear. Trimming cost V 4 bases and J 3 bases, with 7 bases left between them. The CDR3 is 12 residues long. Germline lookup yields CDR1 KGHSH and CDR2 LQKENI. CDR3 region: CASSRLSYEQYF. CDR3 nucleotide sequence: TGTGCCAGCTCACGCTTGAGCTACGAGCAGTACTTC.

The chain is built from TRBV5-8 and TRBJ2-7; 12 nucleotides align to TRBD2. V lost 4 bases, J lost 1 base, and 9 bases stayed unmatched. The germline gives CDR1 SGHTS, CDR2 YDEGEE. CDR3 length: 17 amino acids. CDR3 amino acids: CASSPAPTSGGSYEQYF. The CDR3 nucleotides are TGTGCCAGCAGCCCGGCTCCGACTAGCGGGGGATCCTACGAGCAGTACTTC.

The rearrangement joins TRBV11-2 to TRBJ1-1, with a possible D match to TRBD1 (5 bases). The V and J ends lost 6 bases and 7 bases respectively, with 15 bases between them. Germline values: CDR1 SGHAT, CDR2 FQNNGV. This CDR3 has 13 residues. The CDR3 region is CASSFRRGDEAFF. CDR3 bases: TGTGCCAGCAGTTTCAGACGGGGGGATGAAGCTTTCTTT.

The V and J genes are TRBV28 and TRBJ2-1, with D perhaps matching TRBD1 (5 bases). CDR3 length: 15 amino acids. Germline V lookup: CDR1 MDHEN, CDR2 SYDVKM. Trimming removed 11 bases at V and 0 bases at J, with 17 bases between. CDR3 sequence reads: CAEKRGPCSYNEQFF. CDR3 nucleotide sequence: TGTGCCGAAAAAAGGGGTCCCTGCTCCTACAATGAGCAGTTCTTC.

The V call is TRBV6-5, the J call TRBJ1-3, with a tentative D call TRBD1 (6 bases). This CDR3 contains 15 residues. V lost 2 bases and J lost 3, with 11 bases in between. Per germline, CDR1 MNHEY and CDR2 SVGAGI. CDR3 sequence (DNA): TGTGCCAGCAGTTACCAGGGACAAGGTGGAAACACCATATATTTT. Its translation is CASSYQGQGGNTIYF.

The rearrangement uses TRBV5-1 and TRBJ2-3, with 8 bases matching TRBD1. J gave up 4 bases and V 0 bases, and 7 bases lay outside the gene matches. The CDR3 contains 16 residues. CDR1 SGHRS and CDR2 YFSETQ come from the germline V gene. The DNA for the CDR3 is TGCGCCAGCAGCTTGGGGGGGGACAGGTTCGCAGATACGCAGTATTTT. It translates to CASSLGGDRFADTQYF. Variable domain in full (rest from reference TRBV5-1 and TRBJ2-3): KAGVTQTPRYLIKTRGQQVTLSCSPISGHRSVSWYQQTPGQGLQFLFEYFSETQRNKGNFPGRFSGRQFSNSRSEMNVSTLELGDSALYLCASSLGGDRFADTQYFGPGTRLTVL.

The chain links TRBV7-3 to TRBJ2-5; D is unresolved. The CDR3 runs 15 residues. The ends were cut back, 5 bases at V and 2 bases at J, with 15 bases in the middle. Germline V gives CDR1 SGHTA, CDR2 FQGTGA. The CDR3 coding sequence is TGTGCCAGCAGCCCCCGATTTGGGCCACAAGAGACCCAGTACTTC. This translates into CASSPRFGPQETQYF.